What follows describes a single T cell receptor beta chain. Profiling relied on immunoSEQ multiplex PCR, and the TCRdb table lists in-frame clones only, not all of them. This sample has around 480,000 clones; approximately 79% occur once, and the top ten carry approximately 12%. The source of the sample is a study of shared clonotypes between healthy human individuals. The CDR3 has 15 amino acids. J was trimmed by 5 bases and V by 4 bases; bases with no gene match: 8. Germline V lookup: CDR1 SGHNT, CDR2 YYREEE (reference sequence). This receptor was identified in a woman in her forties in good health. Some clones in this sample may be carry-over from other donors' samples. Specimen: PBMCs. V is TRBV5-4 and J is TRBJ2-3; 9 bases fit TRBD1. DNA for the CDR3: TGTGCCAGCAGCCGTTTACAGGGGGCTGGAGATACGCAGTATTTT. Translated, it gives CASSRLQGAGDTQYF.